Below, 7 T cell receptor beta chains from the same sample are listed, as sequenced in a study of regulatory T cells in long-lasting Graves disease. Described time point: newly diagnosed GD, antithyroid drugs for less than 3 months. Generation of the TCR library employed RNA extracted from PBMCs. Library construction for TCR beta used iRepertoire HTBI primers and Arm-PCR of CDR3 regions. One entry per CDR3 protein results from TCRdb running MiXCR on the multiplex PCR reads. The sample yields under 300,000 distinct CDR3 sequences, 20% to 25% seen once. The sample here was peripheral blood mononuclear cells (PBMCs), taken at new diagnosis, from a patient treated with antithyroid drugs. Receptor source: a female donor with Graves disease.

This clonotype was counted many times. CDR3 sequence: CASSLGPETGGREQYF. CDR3 in DNA: TGTGCCAGCAGCTTAGGCCCCGAGACAGGGGGTCGCGAGCAGTACTTC. The chain combines TRBV11-2 with TRBJ2-7; TRBD1 agrees at 9 bases. V trimming: 1 base; J trimming: 6 bases; junction bases outside the gene matches: 10. The CDR3 spans 16 residues. Per the germline V gene, CDR1 is SGHAT and CDR2 is FQNNGV.

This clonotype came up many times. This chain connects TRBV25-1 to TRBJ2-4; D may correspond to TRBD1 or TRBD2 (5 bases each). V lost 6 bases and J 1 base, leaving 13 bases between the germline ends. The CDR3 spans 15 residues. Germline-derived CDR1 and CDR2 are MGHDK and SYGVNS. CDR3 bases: TGTGCCAGCAGCCAGTCAGAGGGGGCCAAAAACATTCAGTACTTC. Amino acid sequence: CASSQSEGAKNIQYF.

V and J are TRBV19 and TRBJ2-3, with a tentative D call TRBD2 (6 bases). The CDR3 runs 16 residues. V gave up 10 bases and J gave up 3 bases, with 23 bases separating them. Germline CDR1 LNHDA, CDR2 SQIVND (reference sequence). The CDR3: CATRSAGRGGTDTQYF. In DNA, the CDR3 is TGTGCCACCCGTTCGGCGGGAAGGGGTGGAACAGATACGCAGTATTTT.

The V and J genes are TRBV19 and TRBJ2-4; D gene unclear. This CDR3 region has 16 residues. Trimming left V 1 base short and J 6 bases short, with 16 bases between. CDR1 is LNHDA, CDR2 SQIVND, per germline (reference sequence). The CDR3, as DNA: TGTGCCAGTAGTATAGTATCCGAGATTGGCTTAAACATTCAGTACTTC. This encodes CASSIVSEIGLNIQYF.

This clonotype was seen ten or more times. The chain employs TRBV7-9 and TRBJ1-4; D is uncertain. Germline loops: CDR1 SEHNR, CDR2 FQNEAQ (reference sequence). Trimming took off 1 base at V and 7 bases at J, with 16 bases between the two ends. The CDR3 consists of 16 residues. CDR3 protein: CASSLVVTRIGEKLFF. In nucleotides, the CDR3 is TGTGCCAGCAGCTTAGTGGTGACCCGAATAGGTGAAAAACTGTTTTTT.

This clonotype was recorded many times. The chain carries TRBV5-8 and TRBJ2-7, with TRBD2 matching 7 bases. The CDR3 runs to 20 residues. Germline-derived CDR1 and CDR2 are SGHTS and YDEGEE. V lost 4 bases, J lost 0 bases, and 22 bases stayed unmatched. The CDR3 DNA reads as TGTGCCAGCAGCGTCGAGGCCGGGACTAAGGAGGGCCAAAGCTCCTACGAGCAGTACTTC. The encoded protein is CASSVEAGTKEGQSSYEQYF.

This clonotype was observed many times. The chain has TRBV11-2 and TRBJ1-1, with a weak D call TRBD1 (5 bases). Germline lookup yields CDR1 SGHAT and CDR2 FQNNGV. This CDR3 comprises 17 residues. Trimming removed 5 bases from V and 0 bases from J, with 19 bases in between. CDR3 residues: CASSRSRTGDMNTEAFF. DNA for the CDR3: TGTGCCAGCAGCCGCTCCCGCACAGGAGACATGAACACTGAAGCTTTCTTT.